Included here is one T cell receptor beta chain sequence, with context. This specimen belongs to a study of blood T cell repertoires in COVID-19. Study overall: PBMCs, B-cell-depleted T cells, or T cells provided the cDNA or gDNA that made up the material.

This CDR3 comprises 13 residues. The V end lost 5 bases, the J end lost 6 bases, and 10 bases lay between the germline ends. From germline, CDR1 is LGHDT and CDR2 YNNKEL (reference sequence). Repertoires were generated with immunoSEQ multiplex PCR, while TCRdb's copy carries only in-frame clones and drops some. The table lists under 250,000 clones, roughly 75% of them singletons, with about 7.2% in the top ten. The source is a woman in her 70s with acute or convalescent COVID-19. Sequenced input: peripheral blood. V and J are TRBV3-1 (or the pseudogene TRBV3-2) and TRBJ2-2; D is perhaps TRBD1 (6 bases). The CDR3 nucleotides read TGTGCCAGCAGCGACAGGCCCGCCGGGGAGCTGTTTTTT. Translated: CASSDRPAGELFF.